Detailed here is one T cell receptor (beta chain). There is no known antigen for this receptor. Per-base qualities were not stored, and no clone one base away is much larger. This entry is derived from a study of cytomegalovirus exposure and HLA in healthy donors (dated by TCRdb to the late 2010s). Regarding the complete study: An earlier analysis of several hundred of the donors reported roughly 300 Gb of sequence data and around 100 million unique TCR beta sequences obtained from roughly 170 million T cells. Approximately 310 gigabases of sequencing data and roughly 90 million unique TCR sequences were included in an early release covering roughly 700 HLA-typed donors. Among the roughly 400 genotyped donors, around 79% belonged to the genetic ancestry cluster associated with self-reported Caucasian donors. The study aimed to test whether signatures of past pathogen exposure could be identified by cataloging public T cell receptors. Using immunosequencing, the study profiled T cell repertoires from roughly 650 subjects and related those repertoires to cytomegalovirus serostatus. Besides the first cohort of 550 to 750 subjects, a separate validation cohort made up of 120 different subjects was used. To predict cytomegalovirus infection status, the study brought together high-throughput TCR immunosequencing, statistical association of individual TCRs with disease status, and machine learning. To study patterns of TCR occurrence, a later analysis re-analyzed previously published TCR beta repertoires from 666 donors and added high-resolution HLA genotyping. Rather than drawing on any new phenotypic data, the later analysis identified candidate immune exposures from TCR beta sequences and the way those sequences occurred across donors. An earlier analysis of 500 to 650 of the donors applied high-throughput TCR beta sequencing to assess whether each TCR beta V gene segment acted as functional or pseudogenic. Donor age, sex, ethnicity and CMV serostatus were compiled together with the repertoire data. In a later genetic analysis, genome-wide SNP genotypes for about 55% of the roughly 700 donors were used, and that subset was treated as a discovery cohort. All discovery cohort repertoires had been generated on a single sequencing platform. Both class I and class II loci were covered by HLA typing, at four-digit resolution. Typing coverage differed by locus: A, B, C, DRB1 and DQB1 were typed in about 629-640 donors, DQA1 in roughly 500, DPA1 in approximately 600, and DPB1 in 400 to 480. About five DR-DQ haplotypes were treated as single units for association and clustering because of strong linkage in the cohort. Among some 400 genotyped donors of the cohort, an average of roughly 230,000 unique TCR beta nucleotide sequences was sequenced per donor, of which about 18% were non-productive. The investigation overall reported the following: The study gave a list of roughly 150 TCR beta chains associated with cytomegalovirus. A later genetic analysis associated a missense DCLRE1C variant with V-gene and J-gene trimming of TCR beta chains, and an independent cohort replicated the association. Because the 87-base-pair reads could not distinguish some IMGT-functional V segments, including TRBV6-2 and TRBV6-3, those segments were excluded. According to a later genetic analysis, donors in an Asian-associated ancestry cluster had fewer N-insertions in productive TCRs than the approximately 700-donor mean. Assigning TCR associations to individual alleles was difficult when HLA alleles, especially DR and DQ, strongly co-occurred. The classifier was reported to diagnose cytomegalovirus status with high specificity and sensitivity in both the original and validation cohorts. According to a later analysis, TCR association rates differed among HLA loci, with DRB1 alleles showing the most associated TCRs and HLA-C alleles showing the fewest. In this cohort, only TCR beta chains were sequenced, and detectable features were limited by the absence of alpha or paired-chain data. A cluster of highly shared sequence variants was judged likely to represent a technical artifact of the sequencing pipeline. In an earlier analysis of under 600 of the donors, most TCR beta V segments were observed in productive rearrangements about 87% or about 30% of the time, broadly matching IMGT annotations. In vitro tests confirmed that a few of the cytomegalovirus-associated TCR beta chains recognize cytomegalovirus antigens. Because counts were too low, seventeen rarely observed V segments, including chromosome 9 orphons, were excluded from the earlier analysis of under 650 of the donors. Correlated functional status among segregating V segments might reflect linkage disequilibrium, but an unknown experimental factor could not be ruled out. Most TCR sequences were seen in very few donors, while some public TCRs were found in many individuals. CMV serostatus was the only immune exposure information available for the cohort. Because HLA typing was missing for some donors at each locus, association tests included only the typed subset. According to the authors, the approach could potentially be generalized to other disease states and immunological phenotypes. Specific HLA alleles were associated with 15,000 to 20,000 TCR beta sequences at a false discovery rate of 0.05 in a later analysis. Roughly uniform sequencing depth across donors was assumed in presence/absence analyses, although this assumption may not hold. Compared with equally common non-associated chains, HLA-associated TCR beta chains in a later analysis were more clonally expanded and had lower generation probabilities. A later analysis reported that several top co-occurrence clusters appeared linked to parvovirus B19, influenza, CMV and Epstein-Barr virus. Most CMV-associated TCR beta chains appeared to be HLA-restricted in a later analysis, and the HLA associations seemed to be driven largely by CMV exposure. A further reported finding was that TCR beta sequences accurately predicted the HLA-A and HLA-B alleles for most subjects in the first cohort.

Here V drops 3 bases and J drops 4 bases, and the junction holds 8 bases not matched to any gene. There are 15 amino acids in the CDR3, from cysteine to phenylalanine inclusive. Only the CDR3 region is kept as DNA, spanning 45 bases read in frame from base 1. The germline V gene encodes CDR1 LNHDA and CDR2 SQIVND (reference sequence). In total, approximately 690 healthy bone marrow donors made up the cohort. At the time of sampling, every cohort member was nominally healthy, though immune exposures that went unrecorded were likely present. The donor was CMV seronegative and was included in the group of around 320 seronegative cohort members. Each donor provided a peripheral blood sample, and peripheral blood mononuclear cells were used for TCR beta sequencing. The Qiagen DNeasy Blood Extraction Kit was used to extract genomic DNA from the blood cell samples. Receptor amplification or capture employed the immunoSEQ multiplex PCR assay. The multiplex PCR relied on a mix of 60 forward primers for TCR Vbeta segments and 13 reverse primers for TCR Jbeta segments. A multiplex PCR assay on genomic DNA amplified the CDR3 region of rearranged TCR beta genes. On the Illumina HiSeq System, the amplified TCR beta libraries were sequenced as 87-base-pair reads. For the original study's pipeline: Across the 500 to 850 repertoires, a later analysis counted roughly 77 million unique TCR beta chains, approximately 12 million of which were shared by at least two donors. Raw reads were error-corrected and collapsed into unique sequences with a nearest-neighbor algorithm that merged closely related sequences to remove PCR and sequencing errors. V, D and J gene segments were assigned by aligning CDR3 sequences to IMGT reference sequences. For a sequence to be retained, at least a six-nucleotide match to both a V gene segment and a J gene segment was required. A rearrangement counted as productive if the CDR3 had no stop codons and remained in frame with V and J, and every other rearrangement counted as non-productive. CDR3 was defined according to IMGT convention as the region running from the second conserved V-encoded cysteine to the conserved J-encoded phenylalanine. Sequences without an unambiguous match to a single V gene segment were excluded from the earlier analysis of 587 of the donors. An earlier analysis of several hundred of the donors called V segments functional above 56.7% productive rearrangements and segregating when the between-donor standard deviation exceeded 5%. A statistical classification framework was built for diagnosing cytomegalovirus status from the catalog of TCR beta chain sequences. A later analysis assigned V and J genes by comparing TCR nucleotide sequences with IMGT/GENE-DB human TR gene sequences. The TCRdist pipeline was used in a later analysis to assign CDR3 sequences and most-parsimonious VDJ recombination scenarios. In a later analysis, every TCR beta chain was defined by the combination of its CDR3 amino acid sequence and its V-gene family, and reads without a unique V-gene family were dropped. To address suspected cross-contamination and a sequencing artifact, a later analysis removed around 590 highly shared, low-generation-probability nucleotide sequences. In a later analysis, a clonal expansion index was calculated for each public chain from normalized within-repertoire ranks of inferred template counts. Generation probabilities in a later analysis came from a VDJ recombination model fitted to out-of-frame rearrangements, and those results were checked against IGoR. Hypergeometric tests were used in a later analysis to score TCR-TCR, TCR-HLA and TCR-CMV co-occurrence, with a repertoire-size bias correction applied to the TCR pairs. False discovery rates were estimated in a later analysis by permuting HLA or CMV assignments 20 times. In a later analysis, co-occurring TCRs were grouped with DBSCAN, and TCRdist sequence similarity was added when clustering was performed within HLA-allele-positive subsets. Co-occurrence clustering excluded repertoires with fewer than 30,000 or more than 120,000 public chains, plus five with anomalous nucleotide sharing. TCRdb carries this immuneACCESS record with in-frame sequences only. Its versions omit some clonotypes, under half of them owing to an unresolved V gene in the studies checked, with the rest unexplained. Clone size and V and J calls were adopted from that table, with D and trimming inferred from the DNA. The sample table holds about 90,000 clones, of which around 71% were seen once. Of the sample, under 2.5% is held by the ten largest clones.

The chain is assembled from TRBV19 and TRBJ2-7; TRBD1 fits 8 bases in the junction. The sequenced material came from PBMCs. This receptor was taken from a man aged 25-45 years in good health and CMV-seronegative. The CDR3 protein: CASSIVDRGGYEQYF. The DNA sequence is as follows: TGTGCCAGTAGTATCGTCGACAGGGGTGGATACGAGCAGTACTTC.